Following are 27 T cell receptor beta chains from one sample sequenced in a study of OX40 agonist ivuxolimab in advanced cancers. Profiled with immunoSEQ multiplex PCR; TCRdb holds only in-frame clones, not every one. In the table there are 50,000 or so clones, less than 90% of which are singletons. This sample comprised CD4+ or CD8+ T cells sorted from blood, obtained in a trial of the OX40 agonist ivuxolimab. These receptors were collected from an adult with an advanced solid tumor such as melanoma, head and neck, liver or kidney cancer.

V usage is TRBV15 and J usage is TRBJ2-7; 9 bases are shared with TRBD2. CDR3 size: 16 residues. J gave up 6 bases and V 0 bases, and 9 bases lay outside the gene matches. Germline CDR1 and CDR2: LNHNV and YYDKDF (reference sequence). CDR3 DNA: TGTGCCACCAGCAGAGATAGGATAGCGGGAGCTTCCGAGCAGTACTTC. This codes for CATSRDRIAGASEQYF. The full variable domain, rest sourced from reference TRBV15 and TRBJ2-7, is DAMVIQNPRYQVTQFGKPVTLSCSQTLNHNVMYWYQQKSSQAPKLLFHYYDKDFNNEADTPDNFQSRRPNTSFCFLDIRSPGLGDTAMYLCATSRDRIAGASEQYFGPGTRLTVT.

The CDR3 DNA reads TGCGCCAGCAGCTTTTTGGGGACGCTAGCCTACGAGCAGTACTTC. Amino acids: CASSFLGTLAYEQYF. The chain is built from TRBV5-1 and TRBJ2-7; D tentatively reads TRBD1 or TRBD2 (5 bases each). Trimming cost V 2 bases and J 2 bases, with 14 bases left between them. Germline V gene data show CDR1 as SGHRS and CDR2 as YFSETQ. The CDR3 has 15 amino acids.

This clone came up once. This chain links TRBV28 with TRBJ2-2; D ambiguous. The CDR3 totals 15 residues. Trimming removed 6 bases at V and 0 bases at J, with 11 bases between. Germline CDR1 and CDR2: MDHEN and SYDVKM. The CDR3 nucleotides read TGTGCCAGCAGCAAATATAGGCCGAACACCGGGGAGCTGTTTTTT. This gives the protein CASSKYRPNTGELFF. Based on the CDR3 plus reference TRBV28 and TRBJ2-2, the full variable domain is DVKVTQSSRYLVKRTGEKVFLECVQDMDHENMFWYRQDPGLGLRLIYFSYDVKMKEKGDIPEGYSVSREKKERFSLILESASTNQTSMYLCASSKYRPNTGELFFGEGSRLTVL.

This clone was observed a handful of times. This chain uses TRBV7-5 with TRBJ2-4; TRBD1 was called by the table and not checked on the DNA. TRBV7-5 is shown as a pseudogene. The CDR3 extends over 16 amino acids. Written as DNA, the CDR3 is TGTGCCAGAAGCTTAGGGGACAGGGGGTGGGACAACATTCAGTACTTC. Protein: CARSLGDRGWDNIQYF.

The chain employs TRBV9 and TRBJ1-6, with TRBD1 matching 11 bases. This CDR3 is built from 15 residues. J lost 7 bases, V lost 4 bases, and 4 bases had no gene match. Germline CDR1 reads SGDLS; CDR2 reads YYNGEE. The chain's CDR3 is CASSTRDRGNSPLHF. CDR3 DNA: TGTGCCAGCAGCACTCGGGACAGGGGGAATTCACCCCTCCACTTT.

By share, this clone ranks as medium-sized (0.01 to 0.1%). The rearrangement uses TRBV5-6 and TRBJ1-2; TRBD1 matches 7 bases. CDR3 length: 14 amino acids. Germline V gene data show CDR1 as SGHDT and CDR2 as YYEEEE. V trimming: 2 bases; J trimming: 2 bases; junction bases outside the gene matches: 3. DNA for the CDR3: TGTGCCAGCAGCTTAGGACAGGCGAACTATGGCTACACCTTC. Translation: CASSLGQANYGYTF.

The table lists this clone with a count of one. The rearrangement joins TRBV6-1 to TRBJ2-7; 8 bases fit TRBD1. The CDR3 runs to 15 residues. The V and J ends lost 3 bases and 4 bases, in that order; junction bases with no gene match: 8. The germline V gene encodes CDR1 MNHNS and CDR2 SASEGT. The CDR3 DNA reads TGTGCCAGCAGTGACCGGACAGGGTGGGTGTACGAGCAGTACTTC. Translation gives CASSDRTGWVYEQYF.

This sequence joins TRBV10-1 and TRBJ1-1, with D possibly matching TRBD1 (6 bases). The V gene's germline CDR1 is WNHNN and CDR2 SYGVQD (reference sequence). CDR3 length equals 12 residues. V was pared by 6 bases and J by 6 bases, with 11 bases between. DNA of the CDR3: TGCGCCAGCAGCGGGGGGACATCTGAAGCTTTCTTT. Protein product: CASSGGTSEAFF.

This clone was detected only a few times. The chain combines TRBV9 with TRBJ1-1; 7 nucleotides line up with TRBD1. J lost 4 bases, V lost 0 bases, and 3 bases had no gene match. Germline CDR1 reads SGDLS; CDR2 reads YYNGEE. The CDR3 contains 14 residues. The CDR3 protein is CASSVVEGATEAFF. As DNA, the CDR3 is TGTGCCAGCAGCGTAGTTGAGGGGGCCACTGAAGCTTTCTTT.

This clone was observed once. This chain uses TRBV6-1 with TRBJ2-5; 13 nucleotides align to TRBD2. The CDR3 spans 15 residues. The ends lost 5 bases at V and 5 bases at J; junction bases unmatched: 5. Germline CDR1 is MNHNS and CDR2 is SASEGT. CDR3 residues: CASSTSGGAPETQYF. CDR3 in DNA: TGTGCCAGCAGTACTAGCGGGGGGGCTCCTGAGACCCAGTACTTC.

The gene calls are TRBV28 and TRBJ1-3; tentative D call: TRBD1 (5 bases). V was shortened by 6 bases and J by 11 bases, with 20 bases between the two germline ends. CDR1 and CDR2 (germline): MDHEN, SYDVKM. This CDR3 region has 14 residues. As DNA, the CDR3 is TGTGCCAGCAGCCTTGGGGACTCTCGGGGGGCCATATATTTT. The encoded protein is CASSLGDSRGAIYF. The whole variable domain, filled in from reference TRBV28 and TRBJ1-3, reads DVKVTQSSRYLVKRTGEKVFLECVQDMDHENMFWYRQDPGLGLRLIYFSYDVKMKEKGDIPEGYSVSREKKERFSLILESASTNQTSMYLCASSLGDSRGAIYFGEGSWLTVV.

The chain carries TRBV9 and TRBJ2-5; 10 bases are shared with TRBD1. TRBJ2-7 explains the end of the DNA better; the J call may be wrong. The germline gives CDR1 SGDLS, CDR2 YYNGEE. The CDR3 runs to 21 residues. CDR3 bases: TGTGCCAGCAGCATAAACCCACCCGGGACAGGGGCCCAGAATCGAATGTACGAGCAGTACTTC. It specifies CASSINPPGTGAQNRMYEQYF.

This chain connects TRBV6-1 to TRBJ2-7; D call uncertain. V was pared by 7 bases and J by 0 bases, with 16 bases between. From germline, CDR1 is MNHNS and CDR2 SASEGT. The CDR3 has 15 amino acids. CDR3 amino acids: CASTEGVTSSYEQYF. Written as DNA, the CDR3 is TGTGCCAGCACCGAAGGAGTTACCTCCTCCTACGAGCAGTACTTC.

V gene TRBV2 combines with J gene TRBJ2-7; 10 nucleotides align to TRBD1. The CDR3 spans 15 residues. Trimming cost V 7 bases and J 4 bases; bases outside gene matches: 10. Germline V lookup: CDR1 SNHLY, CDR2 FYNNEI. For the CDR3, the DNA is TGTGCCAGCATACCAACCGGGACAGGGGTGTACGAGCAGTACTTC. Translating gives CASIPTGTGVYEQYF.

J is TRBJ1-2 and V is TRBV10-3; D is undetermined. V was trimmed by 2 bases and J by 3 bases, leaving 7 bases between them. Per the germline V gene, CDR1 is ENHRY and CDR2 is SYGVKD. This CDR3 has 13 residues. CDR3 in DNA: TGTGCCATCAGTGAGGTGGCAGACTATGGCTACACCTTC. Translating gives CAISEVADYGYTF.

The V gene is TRBV2, the J gene TRBJ1-5; 9 bases align to TRBD1. The germline CDR1 and CDR2 sequences are SNHLY and FYNNEI. This CDR3 has 15 amino acids. V shed 1 base and J 6 bases; nucleotides not matched to a gene: 4. CDR3 nucleotides: TGTGCCAGCAGTGAAGAAACAGGGGGCGGTCAGCCCCAGCATTTT. Its translation is CASSEETGGGQPQHF.

The chain is built from TRBV7-6 and TRBJ2-7; unclear D gene. The CDR3 spans 14 residues. Germline CDR1 SGHVS, CDR2 FNYEAQ. V lost 2 bases, J lost 5 bases, and 13 bases lay in between. CDR3 in amino acids: CASSLSSQFNEQYF. CDR3 coding DNA: TGTGCCAGCAGCTTAAGTAGTCAGTTTAACGAGCAGTACTTC.

This chain connects TRBV5-1 to TRBJ2-5; tentatively, D is TRBD1 (5 bases). Trimming took off 4 bases at V and 5 bases at J, with 15 bases between the two ends. There are 14 residues in the CDR3. CDR1 and CDR2 from the germline V gene are SGHRS and YFSETQ. The CDR3 spells CASSTEGPGETQYF. CDR3 sequence (DNA): TGCGCCAGCAGCACCGAAGGGCCAGGGGAGACCCAGTACTTC.

This clone was picked up one time. The chain has TRBV9 and TRBJ2-2; the D gene could be TRBD1 or TRBD2 (5 bases each). Germline V CDR1 and CDR2: SGDLS, YYNGEE. The CDR3 is 18 amino acids. V was pared by 0 bases and J by 7 bases, with 22 bases between. This CDR3 reads CASSVAQPHQGEGGELFF. The CDR3 DNA sequence: TGTGCCAGCAGCGTAGCCCAACCGCATCAGGGAGAAGGCGGGGAGCTGTTTTTT.

This clone appeared a single time. V and J are TRBV15 and TRBJ2-1; 11 bases agree with TRBD2. Germline CDR1 and CDR2: LNHNV and YYDKDF (reference sequence). This CDR3 is 13 amino acids long. V was pared by 1 base and J by 10 bases, with 0 bases of the junction left unmatched. As DNA, the CDR3 is TGTGCCACCAGCAGAGGACTAGCGGGAGAGCAGTTCTTC. Protein: CATSRGLAGEQFF.

The gene calls are TRBV4-1 and TRBJ1-2, with no clear D. The CDR3 has 17 amino acids. V shed 4 bases and J shed 0 bases, with 18 bases lying between them. Germline V gene lookup returns CDR1 MGHRA and CDR2 YSYEKL. CDR3 nucleotide sequence: TGCGCCAGCAGCCCCGGGCGAAGCCCATACGCTAACTATGGCTACACCTTC. Protein product: CASSPGRSPYANYGYTF.

By share, this clone ranks as medium-sized. V and J are TRBV29-1 and TRBJ2-2, with 7 bases matching TRBD1. Germline CDR1 and CDR2: SQVTM and ANQGSEA. There are 14 residues in the CDR3. Trimming cost V 2 bases and J 4 bases; bases outside gene matches: 4. This CDR3 reads CSVETGQATGELFF. The CDR3 DNA sequence: TGCAGCGTTGAAACAGGACAGGCCACCGGGGAGCTGTTTTTT.

The chain recombines TRBV7-2 with TRBJ2-2; D is uncertain. The germline CDR1 and CDR2 sequences are SGHTA and FQGNSA. The V end lost 2 bases, the J end lost 3 bases, and 10 bases lay between the germline ends. There are 15 residues in the CDR3. The CDR3 region is CASSLSVTDTGELFF. CDR3 sequence (DNA): TGTGCCAGCAGCTTATCGGTCACCGACACCGGGGAGCTGTTTTTT.

The chain has TRBV28 and TRBJ1-5; unclear D gene. Trimming took 8 bases from V and 2 from J, leaving 13 bases between them. CDR3 length equals 14 residues. The germline V gene encodes CDR1 MDHEN and CDR2 SYDVKM. The chain's CDR3 is CASVLAGGNQPQHF. The CDR3 DNA reads as TGTGCCAGCGTCTTGGCCGGGGGCAATCAGCCCCAGCATTTT.

Comments on this clone: At one boundary the junction diverges from the germline segment, which might be a read error. The V gene is TRBV6-6, the J gene TRBJ1-2; D gene uncertain. The CDR3 loop spans 10 amino acids. CDR1 MNHNY and CDR2 SVGAGI come from the germline V gene (reference sequence). The CDR3 sequence is CASSTPPLAF. CDR3 nucleotides: TGTGCCAGCAGTACGCCTCCGTTGGCCTTC.

The chain carries TRBV4-2 and TRBJ2-2; 10 bases agree with TRBD1. With V trimmed by 4 bases and J by 3 bases, 8 bases remained unmatched. From germline, CDR1 is LGHNA and CDR2 YNFKEQ. The CDR3 consists of 17 residues. CDR3 bases: TGTGCCAGCAGCCCGACATGGGACAGGGGTTACACCGGGGAGCTGTTTTTT. This encodes CASSPTWDRGYTGELFF.

The V and J genes are TRBV5-8 and TRBJ1-5; D remains unclear. Per the germline V gene, CDR1 is SGHTS and CDR2 is YDEGEE. This CDR3 has 12 residues. V gave up 0 bases and J gave up 6 bases, with 4 bases separating them. This CDR3 reads CASSLDSQPQHF. As DNA, the CDR3 is TGTGCCAGCAGCTTGGACAGTCAGCCCCAGCATTTT.